Following are 6 T cell receptor beta chains from one sample sequenced in a study of CD8 T cells in ankylosing spondylitis. TCRdb re-derived calls from the 5' RACE reads in MiXCR, one entry per CDR3 protein. The sample lists about 100,000 distinct CDR3 sequences, 20% to 30% occurring once. The sequenced sample consisted of synovial fluid, either unsorted or a sorted T cell fraction (not recorded which). These receptors were taken from a male donor with ankylosing spondylitis.

The V call is TRBV5-1, the J call TRBJ2-1; no reliable D call. Looked up from germline, CDR1 is SGHRS and CDR2 is YFSETQ. The CDR3 has 15 amino acids. Trimming cost V 0 bases and J 9 bases, with 16 bases left between them. This chain's CDR3 is CASSLGTLVGGEQFF. As DNA, the CDR3 is TGCGCCAGCAGCTTGGGTACCCTTGTGGGTGGTGAGCAGTTCTTC. The whole variable domain, filled in from reference TRBV5-1 and TRBJ2-1, reads KAGVTQTPRYLIKTRGQQVTLSCSPISGHRSVSWYQQTPGQGLQFLFEYFSETQRNKGNFPGRFSGRQFSNSRSEMNVSTLELGDSALYLCASSLGTLVGGEQFFGPGTRLTVL.

This clonotype was seen ten or more times. The gene calls are TRBV7-2 and TRBJ2-7; D is undetermined. The V end lost 3 bases, the J end lost 7 bases, and 16 bases lay between the germline ends. CDR3 length: 14 residues. Germline CDR1 and CDR2: SGHTA and FQGNSA. The CDR3 nucleotides read TGTGCCAGCAGCTTTAATCAGCCCCCGAGGGAGCAGTACTTC. This gives the protein CASSFNQPPREQYF.

This clonotype showed up just a few times. The chain is built from TRBV6-5 and TRBJ2-7, with D tentatively TRBD1 (6 bases). Per the germline V gene, CDR1 is MNHEY and CDR2 is SVGAGI. This CDR3 has 15 residues. The ends were cut back, 2 bases at V and 3 bases at J, with 14 bases in the middle. The CDR3 loop is CASSYAQGLVYEQYV. The CDR3 region has the DNA TGTGCCAGCAGTTACGCACAGGGTTTGGTCTACGAGCAGTACGTC.

The table lists this clonotype with many counts. The chain's CDR3 is CASSPLGRQETQYF. The CDR3 DNA reads TGTGCCAGCAGTCCCCTAGGCCGACAAGAGACCCAGTACTTC. V and J are TRBV7-9 and TRBJ2-5, with D hard to call. Germline CDR1 and CDR2: SEHNR and FQNEAQ (reference sequence). V was cut by 6 bases and J by 2 bases, with 13 bases left in between. The CDR3 is 14 residues long. Drawing the rest from reference TRBV7-9 and TRBJ2-5, the complete variable domain is DTGVSQNPRHKITKRGQNVTFRCDPISEHNRLYWYRQTLGQGPEFLTYFQNEAQLEKSRLLSDRFSAERPKGSFSTLEIQRTEQGDSAMYLCASSPLGRQETQYFGPGTRLLVL.

This clonotype was observed many times. The chain carries TRBV5-1 and TRBJ1-1, with TRBD1 matching over 8 bases. Looked up from germline, CDR1 is SGHRS and CDR2 is YFSETQ. V was pared by 4 bases and J by 4 bases, with 9 bases of the junction left unmatched. This CDR3 contains 15 residues. The CDR3 nucleotides read TGCGCCAGCAGCCAGCTGACAGGGGTTAGCACTGAAGCTTTCTTT. This gives the protein CASSQLTGVSTEAFF.

A few counts support this clonotype. The chain recombines TRBV6-1 with TRBJ1-5; D not resolved. This CDR3 comprises 14 residues. The ends were cut back, 7 bases at V and 7 bases at J, with 17 bases in the middle. Germline V lookup: CDR1 MNHNS, CDR2 SASEGT. The CDR3 is CASTYLGYSQPQHF. The DNA of the CDR3 is TGTGCCAGCACCTATCTGGGGTACAGCCAGCCCCAGCATTTT.